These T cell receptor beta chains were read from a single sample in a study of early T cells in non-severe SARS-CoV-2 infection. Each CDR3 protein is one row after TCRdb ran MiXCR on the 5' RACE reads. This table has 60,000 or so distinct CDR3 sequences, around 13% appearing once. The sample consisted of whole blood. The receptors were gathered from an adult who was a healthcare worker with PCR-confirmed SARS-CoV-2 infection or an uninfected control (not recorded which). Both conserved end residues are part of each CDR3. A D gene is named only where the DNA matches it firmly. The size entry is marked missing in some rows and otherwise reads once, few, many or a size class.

CASSVGNYEQYF	TGTGCCAGCTCAGTGGGTAACTACGAGCAGTACTTC	-	-	TRBV7-6	TRBJ2-7
CSARDTAGGPNNEQFF	TGCAGTGCTAGAGATACGGCGGGGGGGCCGAACAATGAGCAGTTCTTC	many	TRBD2	TRBV20-1	TRBJ2-1
CASSVGSRAFTNEQFF	TGTGCCAGCAGCGTCGGATCCAGAGCGTTTACCAATGAGCAGTTCTTC	many	-	TRBV7-2	TRBJ2-1
CASSQDENLAFF	TGTGCCAGCAGCCAGGACGAGAACCTGGCTTTCTTT	few	-	TRBV7-9	TRBJ1-1
CASSLERGEQFF	TGTGCCAGCAGCCTAGAAAGGGGTGAGCAGTTCTTC	few	-	TRBV9	TRBJ2-1
CASSTEVGRASEQFF	TGTGCCAGTAGTACTGAGGTAGGCAGGGCCTCTGAGCAGTTCTTC	-	-	TRBV19	TRBJ2-1
CASSPLGLTDTQYF	TGTGCCAGCAGCCCCCTGGGACTGACAGATACGCAGTATTTT	-	-	TRBV11-2	TRBJ2-3
CASSQGLSFRNEQFF	TGTGCCAGCTCACAAGGACTATCTTTTCGCAATGAGCAGTTCTTC	few	-	TRBV18	TRBJ2-1
CASSYGHLTSGDTGELFF	TGTGCCAGCAGTTACGGACACCTCACTAGCGGGGACACCGGGGAGCTGTTTTTT	many	TRBD2	TRBV14	TRBJ2-2
CASSQGQGSYEQYF	TGCGCCAGCAGCCAAGGGCAGGGGTCCTACGAGCAGTACTTC	few	-	TRBV4-1	TRBJ2-7
CSATRGRGNTEAFF	TGCAGCGCCACCAGGGGGCGAGGGAACACTGAAGCTTTCTTT	few	TRBD1	TRBV29-1	TRBJ1-1
CASSSPGLGGTGELFF	TGTGCCAGCAGCTCTCCGGGACTAGGGGGAACCGGGGAGCTGTTTTTT	many	TRBD2	TRBV7-8	TRBJ2-2
CASSFGTANTEAFF	TGTGCCAGCAGCTTCGGGACAGCCAACACTGAAGCTTTCTTT	few	TRBD1	TRBV7-9	TRBJ1-1
CATREDRDTEAFF	TGTGCCACCCGAGAGGACAGGGACACTGAAGCTTTCTTT	few	TRBD1	TRBV10-3	TRBJ1-1
CSASEGRYGYTF	TGCAGTGCTTCAGAGGGGCGGTATGGCTACACCTTC	-	-	TRBV20-1	TRBJ1-2
CSVEGRFSYEQYF	TGCAGCGTTGAAGGCAGGTTCTCCTACGAGCAGTACTTC	many	-	TRBV29-1	TRBJ2-7
CASSLGPGQYNEQFF	TGTGCCAGCAGCTTGGGCCCGGGCCAGTACAATGAGCAGTTCTTC	many	-	TRBV5-5	TRBJ2-1
CASSLGQGINYGYTF	TGTGCCAGCAGCTTGGGACAGGGGATTAACTATGGCTACACCTTC	-	TRBD1	TRBV5-4	TRBJ1-2
CASSLGRAAWGSSGNTIYF	TGTGCCAGCAGCTTGGGTAGGGCAGCTTGGGGATCCTCTGGAAACACCATATATTTT	-	-	TRBV5-6	TRBJ1-3
CASSKWGGGAYGYTF	-	few	-	TRBV21-1	TRBJ1-2
CSAPSEVYNEQFF	TGCAGTGCCCCCTCTGAGGTTTACAATGAGCAGTTCTTC	-	-	TRBV20-1	TRBJ2-1
CASSPRGQSYEQYF	TGTGCCAGCAGCCCCCGGGGACAGTCCTACGAGCAGTACTTC	many	TRBD1	TRBV3-1	TRBJ2-7
CASSLGRSNYGYTF	TGTGCCAGCAGCTTGGGCAGGTCTAACTATGGCTACACCTTC	-	-	TRBV7-2	TRBJ1-2
CSVAPLEGETQYF	TGCAGCGTTGCTCCACTAGAGGGAGAGACCCAGTACTTC	-	-	TRBV29-1	TRBJ2-5
CASSSALGLYEQYF	TGTGCCAGCAGCTCAGCCCTTGGGCTCTACGAGCAGTACTTC	-	-	TRBV7-9	TRBJ2-7
CASRPGQDYGYTF	TGTGCCAGCAGGCCGGGACAGGACTATGGCTACACCTTC	-	TRBD1	TRBV12-3/TRBV12-4	TRBJ1-2
CAWAIDSNQPQHF	TGTGCCTGGGCCATCGACAGCAATCAGCCCCAGCATTTT	many	-	TRBV30	TRBJ1-5